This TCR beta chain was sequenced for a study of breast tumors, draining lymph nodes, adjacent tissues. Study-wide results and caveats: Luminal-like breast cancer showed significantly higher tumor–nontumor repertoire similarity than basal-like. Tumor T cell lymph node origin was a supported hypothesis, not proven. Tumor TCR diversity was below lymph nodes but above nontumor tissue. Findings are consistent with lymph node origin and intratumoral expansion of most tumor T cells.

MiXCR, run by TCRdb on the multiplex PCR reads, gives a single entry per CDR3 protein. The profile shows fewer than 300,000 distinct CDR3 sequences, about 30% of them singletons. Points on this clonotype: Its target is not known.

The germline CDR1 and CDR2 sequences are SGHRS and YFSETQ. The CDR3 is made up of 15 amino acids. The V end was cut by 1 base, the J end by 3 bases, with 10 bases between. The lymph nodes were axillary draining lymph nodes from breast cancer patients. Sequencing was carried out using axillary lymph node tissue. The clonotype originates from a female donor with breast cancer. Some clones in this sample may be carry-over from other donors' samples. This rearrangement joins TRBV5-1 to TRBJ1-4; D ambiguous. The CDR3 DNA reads TGCGCCAGCAGCTTGAGCGGAAGTCCTAATGAAAAACTGTTTTTT. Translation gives CASSLSGSPNEKLFF.